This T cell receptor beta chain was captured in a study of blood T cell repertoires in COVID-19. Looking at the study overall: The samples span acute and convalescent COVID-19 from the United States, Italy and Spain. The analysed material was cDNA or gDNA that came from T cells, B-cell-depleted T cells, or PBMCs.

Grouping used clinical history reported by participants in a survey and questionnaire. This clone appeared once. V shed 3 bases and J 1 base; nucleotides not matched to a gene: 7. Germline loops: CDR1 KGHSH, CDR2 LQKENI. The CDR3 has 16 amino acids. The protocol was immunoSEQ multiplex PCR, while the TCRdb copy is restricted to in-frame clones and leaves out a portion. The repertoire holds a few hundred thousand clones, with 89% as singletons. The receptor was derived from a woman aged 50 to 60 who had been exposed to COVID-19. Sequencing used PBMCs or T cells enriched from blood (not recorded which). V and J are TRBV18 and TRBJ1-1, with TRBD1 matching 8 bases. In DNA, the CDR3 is TGTGCCAGCTCACCTCTTCCCGACAGGGGGAACACTGAAGCTTTCTTT. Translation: CASSPLPDRGNTEAFF.